A selection of T cell receptor beta chains follows, all from one sample in a study of blood T cell repertoires in COVID-19. Here immunoSEQ multiplex PCR was the method, and the copy in TCRdb shows in-frame clones only, minus some. The sample has over 150,000 clones, more than 75% seen once. The sequencing sample was made of peripheral blood. The receptors originated from a man in his forties with active or convalescent COVID-19. Each CDR3 is given with its conserved first and last residue. A D gene is named only where the DNA matches it firmly.

>TRBD1|TRBV18|TRBJ2-7
CASSVDRAFNEQYF
>NA|TRBV5-6|TRBJ1-4
CASSRGPSGEKLFF
>TRBD1|TRBV5-1|TRBJ2-1
CASRRTGGPRVGNNEQFF
>NA|TRBV19|TRBJ1-2
CASRRGGLVGYTF
>TRBD1|TRBV30|TRBJ1-1
CAWSDNDRANTEAFF
>NA|TRBV14|TRBJ2-1
CASSQQVSYNEQFF
>TRBD1|TRBV7-8|TRBJ2-7
CASSSYPGQGSNVQYF
>NA|TRBV19|TRBJ1-4
CASSVGLTREKLFF
>TRBD1|TRBV28|TRBJ1-1
CASGTGGTEAFF
>NA|TRBV30|TRBJ1-6
CAWSGSVALHF
>NA|TRBV27|TRBJ1-1
CASRLGGNTEAFF
>TRBD2|TRBV11-3|TRBJ2-1
CASSLVGVGRGRYEQFF
>NA|TRBV28|TRBJ1-1
CASSLFGIAMNTEAFF
>TRBD1|TRBV11-2|TRBJ2-7
CASSLSRGPAYEQYF
>NA|TRBV18|TRBJ2-2
CASSRRGTFTGELFF
>TRBD1|TRBV5-1|TRBJ1-1
CASNPGQALTEAFF
>NA|TRBV25-1|TRBJ2-1
CASTQGGGSNEQFF
>TRBD1|TRBV19|TRBJ1-4
CASSRQGPVGEKLFF
>TRBD1|TRBV7-9|TRBJ1-2
CASTLGQGARIGYGYTF
>NA|TRBV18|TRBJ1-4
CASSRSPGEKLFF
>NA|TRBV9|TRBJ1-5
CASSVEPNQPQHF
>NA|TRBV19|TRBJ1-1
CASTPGVGRRDTEAFF
>TRBD1|TRBV2|TRBJ1-1
CASSDSHRGGTEAFF
>NA|TRBV19|TRBJ2-2
CASSKQGTGELFF
>TRBD2|TRBV10-3|TRBJ2-3
CAISEPLAGGRESTDTQYF
>NA|TRBV12-3/TRBV12-4|TRBJ1-4
CASRASTNEKLFF
>NA|TRBV19|TRBJ1-6
CASSDRFGSPLHF
>NA|TRBV25-1|TRBJ1-1
CASSGPNDNTEAFF